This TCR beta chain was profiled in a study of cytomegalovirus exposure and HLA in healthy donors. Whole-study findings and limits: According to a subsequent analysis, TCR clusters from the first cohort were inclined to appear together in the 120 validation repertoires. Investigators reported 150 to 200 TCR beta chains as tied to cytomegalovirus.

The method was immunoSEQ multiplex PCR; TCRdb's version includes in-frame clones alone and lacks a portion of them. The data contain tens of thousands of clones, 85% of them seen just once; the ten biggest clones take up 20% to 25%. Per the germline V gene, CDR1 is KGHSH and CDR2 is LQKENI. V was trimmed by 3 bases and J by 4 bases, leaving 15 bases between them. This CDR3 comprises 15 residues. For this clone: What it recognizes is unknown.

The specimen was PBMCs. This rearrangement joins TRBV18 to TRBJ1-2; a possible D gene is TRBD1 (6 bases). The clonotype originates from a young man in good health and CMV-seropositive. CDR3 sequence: CASSPSGTPRYGYTF. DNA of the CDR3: TGTGCCAGCTCACCCTCCGGGACACCTCGCTATGGCTACACCTTC.